A selection of T cell receptor beta chains follows, all from one sample in a study of early T cells in non-severe SARS-CoV-2 infection. TCRdb used MiXCR to reprocess the 5' RACE reads, holding one entry per CDR3 protein. The sample carries 65,000 to 90,000 distinct CDR3 sequences, 9% to 15% recorded once. What was sequenced was whole blood. Receptors originate from an adult who was a healthcare worker with PCR-confirmed SARS-CoV-2 infection or an uninfected control (not recorded which). Both conserved end residues are trimmed from each CDR3. Fields, in order: J gene, V gene, D gene, CDR3 protein. A D gene is named only where the DNA matches it firmly.

TRBJ2-7,TRBV12-3/TRBV12-4,TRBD2,ASTLAGVFYEQY
TRBJ2-7,TRBV5-1,.,ASSLNPRDIEYEQY
TRBJ2-5,TRBV6-5,.,ASSYLSQETQY
TRBJ2-7,TRBV6-2/TRBV6-3,.,ASRDPLGQY
TRBJ1-3,TRBV20-1,.,SASGGGRPGNTIY
TRBJ2-5,TRBV12-3/TRBV12-4,TRBD2,ASSSRVASGKETQY
TRBJ2-3,TRBV20-1,TRBD1,SARDRRGRIADTQY
TRBJ2-7,TRBV6-2/TRBV6-3,.,ASSYRDYEQY
TRBJ2-3,TRBV12-3/TRBV12-4,.,ASSLEGLPDTQY
TRBJ1-3,TRBV13,.,ASSSSSIGNTIY
TRBJ2-7,TRBV3-1,.,ASSHALDSLGYEQY
TRBJ2-1,TRBV6-1,TRBD2,ASRPRRLASQNEQF
TRBJ1-4,TRBV27,.,ASSLSDVAYEKLF
TRBJ2-7,TRBV5-6,TRBD1,ASSLGDRLSYEQY
TRBJ2-6,TRBV27,.,ASSSPGPIHSGANVLT
TRBJ2-7,TRBV18,.,ASSPFGASSAEQY
TRBJ2-1,TRBV7-2,.,ASSLAGRVNEQF
TRBJ2-3,TRBV10-3,TRBD1,ATSWAGGDTQY
TRBJ2-7,TRBV6-2/TRBV6-3,TRBD1,ASSRSGQSSYEQY
TRBJ1-6,TRBV3-1,.,ASSQTSGALNSPLH
TRBJ2-5,TRBV20-1,.,SALDRQETQY
TRBJ2-1,TRBV7-2,.,ASCQNSNEQF
TRBJ2-5,TRBV29-1,TRBD2,SVLGLAGEETQY
TRBJ2-2,TRBV12-3/TRBV12-4,.,ASTQNPRPNTGELF
TRBJ2-7,TRBV6-5,.,ASSYTRFSYEQY
TRBJ2-1,TRBV6-1,.,ASSEARGRMFNEQF
TRBJ2-2,TRBV6-2/TRBV6-3,.,ASSYARAGTGELF
TRBJ2-7,TRBV20-1,.,SAREVGSSARYEQY
TRBJ2-3,TRBV7-3,TRBD2,ASSSSGRLTDTQY
TRBJ2-7,TRBV5-1,TRBD1,ASSRSGTEPYEQY
TRBJ1-1,TRBV29-1,TRBD1,SAGGRGGMNTEAF
TRBJ2-7,TRBV6-5,.,ASRAGLILTYEQY
TRBJ1-1,TRBV30,.,AWTVMTGDWRNTEAF
TRBJ2-1,TRBV20-1,TRBD1,SARDWGVPGQGLGQF
TRBJ2-3,TRBV9,TRBD1,ASSGTGRSTDTQY
TRBJ1-2,TRBV5-1,.,ASSLALIRDDYGYT
TRBJ1-1,TRBV5-4,.,ASSLQRNTEAF
TRBJ2-7,TRBV7-2,TRBD1,ASSLGGRGLDEQY
TRBJ1-5,TRBV2,.,ASTLLGAGQPQH